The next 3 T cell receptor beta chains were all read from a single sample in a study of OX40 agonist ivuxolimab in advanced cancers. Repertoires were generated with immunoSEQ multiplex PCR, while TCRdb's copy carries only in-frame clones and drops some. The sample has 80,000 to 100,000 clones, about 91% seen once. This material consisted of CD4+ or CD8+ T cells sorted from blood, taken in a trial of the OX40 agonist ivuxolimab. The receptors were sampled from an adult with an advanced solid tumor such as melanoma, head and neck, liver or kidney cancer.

The CDR3: CAISRDSGNTIYF. The CDR3 nucleotides are TGTGCCATCAGCCGGGACTCTGGAAACACCATATATTTT. The rearrangement links TRBV10-3 to TRBJ1-3; no clear D gene. The CDR3 consists of 13 residues. Germline V gene sequence: CDR1 ENHRY, CDR2 SYGVKD. Deletions cut 6 bases from V and 0 bases from J, with 6 bases between.

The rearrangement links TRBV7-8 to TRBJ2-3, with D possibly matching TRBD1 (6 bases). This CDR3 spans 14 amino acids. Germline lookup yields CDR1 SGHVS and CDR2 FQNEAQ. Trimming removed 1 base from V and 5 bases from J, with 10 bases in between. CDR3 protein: CASSLVGAGDTQYF. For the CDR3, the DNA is TGTGCCAGCAGCTTAGTGGGGGCTGGAGATACGCAGTATTTT.

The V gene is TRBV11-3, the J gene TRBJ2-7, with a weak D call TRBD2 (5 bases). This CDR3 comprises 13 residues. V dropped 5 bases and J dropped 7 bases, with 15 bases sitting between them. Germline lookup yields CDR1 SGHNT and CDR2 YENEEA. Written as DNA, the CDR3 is TGTGCCAGCAGCCACGCACAGCGAGGGGAGCAGTACTTC. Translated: CASSHAQRGEQYF.